This T cell receptor beta chain was retrieved from a study of CD8+ T cells in alopecia areata. Background on the study: Percentage of affected scalp area was the basis on which treated patients' severity was scored.

This sample's treatment: oral pan-JAK inhibitor, 5-10 mg twice daily. RNA, once extracted, was reverse transcribed into cDNA for use as the sequencing template. Data came from immunoSEQ multiplex PCR; TCRdb stores just in-frame clones and leaves some out. The table records fewer than 250,000 clones, 50% to 75% of them present only once. V lost 2 bases and J lost 4, with 11 bases in between. The CDR3 totals 14 residues. This sequence was found in a human donor with alopecia areata. The input for sequencing was CD4+ T cells sorted from blood, taken at week 4, from a patient treated with tofacitinib. The rearrangement links TRBV23-1 to TRBJ2-5; tentatively, D is TRBD2 (5 bases). TRBV23-1 is an ORF; its function is uncertain. The DNA of the CDR3 is TGCGCCAGCAGTCAAAGCGGTTGGGGAGAGACCCAGTACTTC. Amino acid sequence: CASSQSGWGETQYF.